A single sample gave rise to the 25 T cell receptor beta chains below, sequenced in a study of regulatory dendritic cells for organ transplantation. For these receptors, no antigen is known. Repertoires were generated with immunoSEQ multiplex PCR, while TCRdb's copy carries only in-frame clones and drops some. The top ten hold about 0.63% of the sample, which has roughly 12,000 clones, 74% seen once. Sorted T cells were CFSE-labeled and cultured 5 days with allogeneic regulatory or mature dendritic cells at 1:10. The sequenced sample consisted of naive CD4+ T cells from blood cultured with regulatory dendritic cells. The subset denotes: CD45RA+ naive T cells. All receptors derive from a human donor in good health.

The V and J genes are TRBV5-8 and TRBJ1-5, with D possibly matching TRBD1 (5 bases). The germline gives CDR1 SGHTS, CDR2 YDEGEE. This CDR3 is 16 amino acids long. V was clipped by 4 bases and J by 1 base, with 15 bases between them. CDR3 in amino acids: CASSPRGDGSNQPQHF. The CDR3 DNA is TGTGCCAGCAGCCCCCGGGGGGACGGCAGCAATCAGCCCCAGCATTTT.

The chain links TRBV5-4 to TRBJ2-2, with D perhaps matching TRBD2 (7 bases). CDR1 and CDR2 (germline): SGHNT, YYREEE (reference sequence). Trimming stripped 0 bases from V and 2 bases from J, with 11 bases between. The CDR3 is made up of 16 amino acids. The CDR3 coding sequence is TGTGCCAGCAGCTTGGTTGGGGGGGCTAACACCGGGGAGCTGTTTTTT. Translated: CASSLVGGANTGELFF.

The V and J genes are TRBV5-5 and TRBJ2-7; 8 bases fit TRBD1. Germline V gives CDR1 SGHKS, CDR2 YYEKEE (reference sequence). CDR3 length: 14 residues. V shed 2 bases, J shed 4 bases, and the junction held 5 bases outside the gene matches. The CDR3 sequence: CASSLQGGGYEQYF. The CDR3 DNA is TGTGCCAGCAGCTTACAGGGGGGCGGGTACGAGCAGTACTTC. Full variable domain (rest looked up from reference TRBV5-5 and TRBJ2-7): DAGVTQSPTHLIKTRGQQVTLRCSPISGHKSVSWYQQVLGQGPQFIFQYYEKEERGRGNFPDRFSARQFPNYSSELNVNALLLGDSALYLCASSLQGGGYEQYFGPGTRLTVT.

This clone was recorded once. V gene TRBV10-3 combines with J gene TRBJ2-5; D may be TRBD2 (5 bases). With the DNA end fitting TRBJ2-7 better, the J assignment may be wrong. From germline, CDR1 is ENHRY and CDR2 SYGVKD. The CDR3 consists of 13 residues. The CDR3 DNA sequence: TGTGCCATCAGCGACGACTACTCCTACGAGCAGTACTTC. It yields the protein CAISDDYSYEQYF.

This clone occurred a few times. This chain connects TRBV29-1 to TRBJ1-6, with D unresolved. In germline, CDR1 is SQVTM, CDR2 ANQGSEA. Trimming stripped 4 bases from V and 6 bases from J, with 10 bases between. The CDR3 is made up of 13 amino acids. CDR3 DNA sequence: TGCAGCGTTGGCGGGGAAAGTAATTCACCCCTCCACTTT. Amino acid sequence: CSVGGESNSPLHF.

The V and J genes are TRBV5-4 and TRBJ2-2; the match to TRBD1 covers 11 bases. Germline CDR1 is SGHNT and CDR2 is YYREEE (reference sequence). This CDR3 is 17 amino acids long. The junction had 3 bases not matched to a gene; V was cut back by 2 bases and J by 0 bases. CDR3 protein: CASSFGTGGTNTGELFF. In nucleotides, the CDR3 is TGTGCCAGCAGCTTCGGGACAGGGGGAACGAACACCGGGGAGCTGTTTTTT.

The chain has TRBV28 and TRBJ2-7; 10 bases agree with TRBD1. The CDR3 spans 15 residues. CDR1 and CDR2 from the germline V gene are MDHEN and SYDVKM. V shed 8 bases, J shed 1 base, and the junction held 8 bases outside the gene matches. CDR3 region: CASGLTGGASYEQYF. In nucleotides, the CDR3 is TGTGCCAGCGGACTGACAGGGGGCGCGTCCTACGAGCAGTACTTC.

The chain links TRBV4-3 to TRBJ2-1, with D possibly matching TRBD2 (5 bases). Trimming removed 1 base from V and 4 bases from J, with 11 bases in between. In germline, CDR1 is LGHNA, CDR2 YSLEER. The CDR3 sequence is 15 residues long. CDR3 sequence (DNA): TGCGCCAGCAGCCAAGGGGGTACTAGATACAATGAGCAGTTCTTC. It yields the protein CASSQGGTRYNEQFF.

This chain uses TRBV6-4 with TRBJ2-3; the match to TRBD2 covers 10 bases. CDR3 length equals 15 residues. V trimming: 5 bases; J trimming: 1 base; junction bases outside the gene matches: 3. Germline CDR1 MRHNA, CDR2 SNTAGT. This chain's CDR3 is CASSTGTSGTDTQYF. The CDR3 bases are TGTGCCAGCAGTACCGGGACTAGCGGCACAGATACGCAGTATTTT.

The J gene is TRBJ2-3, the V gene TRBV7-2; the D gene is possibly TRBD2 (5 bases). This CDR3 has 15 amino acids. Germline V gene data show CDR1 as SGHTA and CDR2 as FQGNSA. V was trimmed by 1 base and J by 0 bases, leaving 8 bases between them. This chain's CDR3 is CASSLGTGSTDTQYF. The CDR3 region has the DNA TGTGCCAGCAGCTTAGGAACGGGGAGCACAGATACGCAGTATTTT.

This chain joins TRBV19 and TRBJ2-7; TRBD1 matches 9 bases. Trimming at V came to 5 bases and at J to 3 bases, leaving 11 bases not matched to a gene. CDR1 is LNHDA, CDR2 SQIVND, per germline (reference sequence). The CDR3 is made up of 16 amino acids. CDR3 loop: CASSLRRDRVSYEQYF. CDR3 coding DNA: TGTGCCAGTAGTCTCCGCCGGGACAGGGTAAGCTACGAGCAGTACTTC.

This clone turned up a few times. The chain employs TRBV4-2 and TRBJ1-1; D gene unclear. Germline lookup yields CDR1 LGHNA and CDR2 YNFKEQ. V dropped 0 bases and J dropped 5 bases, with 16 bases sitting between them. This CDR3 contains 16 residues. The CDR3, as DNA: TGTGCCAGCAGCCAAGATTTCGCTGTTCGGTTGACTGAAGCTTTCTTT. Residues: CASSQDFAVRLTEAFF.

The chain joins TRBV6-1 to TRBJ1-6, with D tentatively TRBD1 (6 bases). From germline, CDR1 is MNHNS and CDR2 SASEGT. There are 15 residues in the CDR3. V lost 2 bases and J lost 9, with 14 bases in between. CDR3 residues: CASSERTALGSPLHF. For the CDR3, the DNA is TGTGCCAGCAGTGAAAGGACAGCCCTGGGTTCACCCCTCCACTTT.

V and J are TRBV7-2 and TRBJ1-1; 7 bases match TRBD1. V lost 5 bases to trimming and J lost 0 bases; unmatched junction nucleotides: 3. The CDR3 length is 14 residues. Germline V gene sequence: CDR1 SGHTA, CDR2 FQGNSA. CDR3 in DNA: TGTGCCAGCAGCCTAGGGACAGTGAACACTGAAGCTTTCTTT. Protein product: CASSLGTVNTEAFF.

The chain couples TRBV6-6 to TRBJ2-1; D remains ambiguous. The germline V gene encodes CDR1 MNHNY and CDR2 SVGAGI (reference sequence). Between the trimmed V and J ends, which lost 0 bases and 7 bases, there was a span of 16 bases. The CDR3 extends over 16 amino acids. The CDR3 region is CASSYSGSLLQNEQFF. The DNA of the CDR3 is TGTGCCAGCAGTTACTCGGGCAGTCTGTTGCAGAATGAGCAGTTCTTC.

The chain employs TRBV2 and TRBJ2-7; TRBD1 matches 7 bases. The CDR3 totals 12 residues. Germline loops: CDR1 SNHLY, CDR2 FYNNEI. With 6 bases clipped from V and 6 bases from J, the junction kept 5 bases outside the gene matches. The CDR3 region is CASRTGVSEQYF. The CDR3 nucleotides read TGTGCCAGCAGAACAGGGGTTAGCGAGCAGTACTTC.

This clone was detected a few times. V is TRBV5-4 and J is TRBJ2-3; 11 nucleotides agree with TRBD2. Looked up from germline, CDR1 is SGHNT and CDR2 is YYREEE (reference sequence). J gave up 2 bases and V 7 bases, and 12 bases lay outside the gene matches. The CDR3 loop spans 17 amino acids. CDR3 sequence reads: CASSVPQLAGDTDTQYF. As DNA, the CDR3 is TGTGCCAGCTCCGTCCCTCAACTAGCGGGGGACACAGATACGCAGTATTTT. Supplemented by reference TRBV5-4 and TRBJ2-3, the full variable domain reads ETGVTQSPTHLIKTRGQQVTLRCSSQSGHNTVSWYQQALGQGPQFIFQYYREEENGRGNFPPRFSGLQFPNYSSELNVNALELDDSALYLCASSVPQLAGDTDTQYFGPGTRLTVL.

The chain couples TRBV5-1 to TRBJ1-1; the D is unclear. The V and J ends lost 1 base and 6 bases respectively, with 10 bases between them. Germline V gives CDR1 SGHRS, CDR2 YFSETQ. The CDR3 runs to 13 residues. The CDR3, as DNA: TGCGCCAGCAGCTTGAACGGTGAGGCTGAAGCTTTCTTT. Protein: CASSLNGEAEAFF.

CDR3 protein: CASSARGSGGSLPYEQYF. CDR3 nucleotides: TGTGCCAGCAGTGCCCGAGGTAGCGGGGGATCCCTTCCGTACGAGCAGTACTTC. V usage is TRBV6-1 and J usage is TRBJ2-7; 9 bases map to TRBD2. The germline V gene has CDR1 MNHNS and CDR2 SASEGT. Trimming cost V 4 bases and J 4 bases; bases outside gene matches: 17. CDR3 length: 18 residues.

J is TRBJ2-7 and V is TRBV6-1; weak D call: TRBD1 (6 bases). Germline-derived CDR1 and CDR2 are MNHNS and SASEGT. The CDR3 has 13 residues. Trimming shortened V by 4 bases and J by 6 bases, and 13 bases separated the two germline ends. This CDR3 reads CASSGTATSEQYF. Here the CDR3 DNA reads TGTGCCAGCAGTGGGACAGCCACCTCCGAGCAGTACTTC.

V is TRBV11-3 and J is TRBJ2-7; 7 nucleotides align to TRBD1. V gave up 1 base and J gave up 2 bases; unmatched junction bases: 5. This CDR3 is built from 15 residues. Germline V gene sequence: CDR1 SGHNT, CDR2 YENEEA. The CDR3 spells CASSLATGTTYEQYF. CDR3 DNA: TGTGCCAGCAGCTTAGCGACAGGGACAACCTACGAGCAGTACTTC. The full variable domain, with the rest looked up from reference TRBV11-3 and TRBJ2-7, is EAGVVQSPRYKIIEKKQPVAFWCNPISGHNTLYWYLQNLGQGPELLIRYENEEAVDDSQLPKDRFSAERLKGVDSTLKIQPAELGDSAVYLCASSLATGTTYEQYFGPGTRLTVT.

The chain couples TRBV27 to TRBJ1-1; D not resolved. The germline gives CDR1 MNHEY, CDR2 SMNVEV (reference sequence). This CDR3 is 13 amino acids long. V was clipped by 5 bases and J by 2 bases, with 9 bases between them. The CDR3 region has the DNA TGTGCCAGCAGTCCGAACAGAAACACTGAAGCTTTCTTT. This translates into CASSPNRNTEAFF.

V and J are TRBV9 and TRBJ1-2; 9 positions agree with TRBD1. J gave up 4 bases and V 0 bases, and 4 bases lay outside the gene matches. The germline gives CDR1 SGDLS, CDR2 YYNGEE. This CDR3 comprises 15 residues. CDR3 in amino acids: CASSVGEGQGYGYTF. CDR3 nucleotide sequence: TGTGCCAGCAGCGTAGGGGAGGGACAGGGCTATGGCTACACCTTC. Combining the CDR3 with reference TRBV9 and TRBJ1-2 gives the whole variable domain DSGVTQTPKHLITATGQRVTLRCSPRSGDLSVYWYQQSLDQGLQFLIQYYNGEERAKGNILERFSAQQFPDLHSELNLSSLELGDSALYFCASSVGEGQGYGYTFGSGTRLTVV.

The J gene is TRBJ2-2, the V gene TRBV7-3; D unclear. The CDR3 runs 14 residues. The V end was cut by 3 bases, the J end by 5 bases, with 10 bases between. Per the germline V gene, CDR1 is SGHTA and CDR2 is FQGTGA. CDR3 amino acids: CASSLSLITGELFF. The CDR3 region has the DNA TGTGCCAGCAGCTTGAGTCTAATTACCGGGGAGCTGTTTTTT.

The chain uses TRBV11-2 and TRBJ1-5; D call uncertain. The germline CDR1 and CDR2 sequences are SGHAT and FQNNGV. Trimming cost V 1 base and J 2 bases, with 3 bases left between them. The CDR3 is 13 amino acids. DNA of the CDR3: TGTGCCAGCAGCTTAGCTCGCAATCAGCCCCAGCATTTT. This encodes CASSLARNQPQHF.